This T cell receptor beta chain comes out of a study of cytomegalovirus exposure and HLA in healthy donors. The study, taken as a whole, reports: Earlier analysis yielded a pattern in which most TCR beta V segments were productive about 90% or about 30% of the time. Among TCR beta chains, those listed as cytomegalovirus-associated numbered around 160. An ancestry cluster, one associated with Asian ancestry, reportedly showed fewer N-insertions than the approximately 670-donor mean in a later analysis.

With regard to this clone: Antigen: not known.

The PCR was carried out with 60 Vbeta primers and 13 Jbeta primers. TCRdb keeps only in-frame clones here, not all; method: immunoSEQ multiplex PCR. This table has 150,000 to 200,000 clones, less than 90% appearing once. The V gene lost 8 bases and the J gene lost 8 bases, with 27 bases spanning the gap. The germline gives CDR1 SGHVS, CDR2 FQNEAQ. The CDR3 loop spans 17 amino acids. The V and J genes are TRBV7-8 and TRBJ1-4; TRBD1 might be the D (5 bases). Material: PBMCs. This receptor was obtained from a girl between 5 and 17 years old in good health and CMV-seropositive. The CDR3, as DNA: TGTGCCAGCGTAGGGCGGCAGTCGAAAGGGGAAAGGGAAAAACTGTTTTTT. The encoded protein is CASVGRQSKGEREKLFF.